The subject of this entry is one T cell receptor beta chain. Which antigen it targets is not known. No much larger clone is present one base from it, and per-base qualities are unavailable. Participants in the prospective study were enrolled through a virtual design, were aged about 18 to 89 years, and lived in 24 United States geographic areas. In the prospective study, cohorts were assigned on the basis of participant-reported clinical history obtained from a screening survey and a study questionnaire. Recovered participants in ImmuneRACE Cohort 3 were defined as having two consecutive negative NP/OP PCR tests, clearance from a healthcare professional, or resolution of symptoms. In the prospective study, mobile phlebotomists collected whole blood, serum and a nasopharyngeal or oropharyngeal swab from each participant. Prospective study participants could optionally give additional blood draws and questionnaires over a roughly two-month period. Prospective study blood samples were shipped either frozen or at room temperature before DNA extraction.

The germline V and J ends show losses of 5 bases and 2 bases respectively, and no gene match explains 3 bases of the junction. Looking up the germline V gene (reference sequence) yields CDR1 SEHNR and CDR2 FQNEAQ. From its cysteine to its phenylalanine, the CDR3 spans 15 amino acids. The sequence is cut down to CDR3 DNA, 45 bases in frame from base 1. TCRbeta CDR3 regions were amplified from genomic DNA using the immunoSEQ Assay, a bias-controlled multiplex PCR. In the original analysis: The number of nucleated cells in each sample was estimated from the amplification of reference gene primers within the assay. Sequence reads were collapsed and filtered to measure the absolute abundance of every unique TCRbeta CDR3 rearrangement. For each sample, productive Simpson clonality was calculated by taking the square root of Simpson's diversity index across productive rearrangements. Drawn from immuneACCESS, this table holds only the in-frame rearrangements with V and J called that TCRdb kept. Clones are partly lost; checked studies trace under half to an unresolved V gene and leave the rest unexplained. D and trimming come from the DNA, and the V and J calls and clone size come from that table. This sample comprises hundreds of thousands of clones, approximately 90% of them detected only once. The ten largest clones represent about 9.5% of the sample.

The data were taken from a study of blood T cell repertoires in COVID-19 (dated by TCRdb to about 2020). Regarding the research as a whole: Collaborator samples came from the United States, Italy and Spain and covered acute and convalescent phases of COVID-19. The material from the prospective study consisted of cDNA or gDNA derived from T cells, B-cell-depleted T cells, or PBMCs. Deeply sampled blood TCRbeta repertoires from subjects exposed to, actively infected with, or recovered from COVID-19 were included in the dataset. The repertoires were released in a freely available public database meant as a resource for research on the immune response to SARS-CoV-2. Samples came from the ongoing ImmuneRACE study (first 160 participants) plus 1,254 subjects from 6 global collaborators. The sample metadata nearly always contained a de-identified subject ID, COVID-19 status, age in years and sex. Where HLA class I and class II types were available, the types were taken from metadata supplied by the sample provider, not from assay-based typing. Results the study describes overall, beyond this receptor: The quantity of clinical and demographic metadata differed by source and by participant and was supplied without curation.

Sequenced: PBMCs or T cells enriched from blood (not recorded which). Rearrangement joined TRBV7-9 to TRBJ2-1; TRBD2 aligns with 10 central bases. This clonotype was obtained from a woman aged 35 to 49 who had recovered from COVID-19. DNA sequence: TGTGCCAGCAGCATAGGACTAGCGGCCTACAATGAGCAGTTCTTC. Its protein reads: CASSIGLAAYNEQFF.